Here is one T cell receptor beta chain with its context. What it binds is unknown. These data come from a study of cytomegalovirus exposure and HLA in healthy donors. Regarding the study as a whole: Researchers reportedly found TCR beta sequences accurately predicted most subjects' HLA-A and HLA-B alleles.

PCR employed 60 Vbeta and 13 Jbeta primers. Produced via immunoSEQ multiplex PCR; TCRdb's table is partial and in-frame only. The repertoire holds around 190,000 clones, with roughly 85% as singletons. The germline V and J ends were trimmed by 2 bases and 8 bases, with 16 bases remaining between them. Germline assignment: CDR1 MNHEY and CDR2 SVGAGI. This CDR3 has 14 amino acids. The sequenced material came from PBMCs. The chain links TRBV6-5 to TRBJ2-7; no definite D call. The receptor's source is a woman in her 30s in good health and CMV-seropositive. The CDR3 spells CASSYETDLAKQYF. The CDR3 region has the DNA TGTGCCAGCAGTTACGAGACCGACTTAGCAAAGCAGTACTTC.